What follows are 32 T cell receptor beta chains derived from one specimen sequenced in a study of breast tumors, draining lymph nodes, adjacent tissues. TCRdb called the multiplex PCR reads again in MiXCR, with one record for every CDR3 protein. The sample contains around 19,000 distinct CDR3 sequences, less than 40% of which appear only once. The sample consisted of breast tumor tissue. Every receptor here comes from a female donor with breast cancer. Some clones in this sample may be carry-over from other donors' samples.

This clonotype was observed many times. The rearrangement uses TRBV6-2 or TRBV6-3 and TRBJ2-7; 10 bases align to TRBD2. The CDR3 length is 14 residues. V dropped 4 bases and J dropped 4; count of bases not matched to a gene: 4. Germline V CDR1 and CDR2: MNHEY, SVGEGT. CDR3 sequence: CASSLSGRAYEQYF. As DNA, the CDR3 is TGTGCCAGCAGTTTGAGCGGGAGGGCGTACGAGCAGTACTTC.

This clonotype was detected ten times or more. The rearrangement joins TRBV6-6 to TRBJ1-4; the D gene is possibly TRBD1 (6 bases). Per the germline V gene, CDR1 is MNHNY and CDR2 is SVGAGI (reference sequence). The CDR3 sequence is 14 residues long. V lost 0 bases and J lost 5, with 7 bases in between. This CDR3 is CASSYSDRNEKLFF. CDR3 nucleotides: TGTGCCAGCAGTTACTCCGACAGGAATGAAAAACTGTTTTTT.

This clonotype is medium-sized in the sample. This sequence joins TRBV13 and TRBJ2-3; D uncertain. Germline lookup yields CDR1 PRHDT and CDR2 FYEKMQ (reference sequence). CDR3 size: 16 residues. V was pared by 1 base and J by 0 bases, with 11 bases between. CDR3 sequence: CASSLEVGPSTDTQYF. The CDR3 DNA is TGTGCCAGCAGCTTAGAGGTCGGGCCTAGCACAGATACGCAGTATTTT.

The chain has TRBV4-2 and TRBJ2-7; no firm D call. Germline values: CDR1 LGHNA, CDR2 YNFKEQ. With 3 bases removed from V and 7 bases from J, the gap between germline ends came to 13 bases. CDR3 length equals 13 residues. Here the CDR3 DNA reads TGTGCCAGCAGCCAGGATGACGTCCGGGAGCAGTACTTC. Translated: CASSQDDVREQYF.

Judged by abundance, this clonotype is medium-sized. The chain uses TRBV20-1 and TRBJ2-7, with D perhaps given as TRBD1 or TRBD2 (5 bases each). Trimming cost V 5 bases and J 6 bases, with 20 bases left between them. CDR3 length: 14 amino acids. Germline CDR1 reads DFQATT; CDR2 reads SNEGSKA (reference sequence). CDR3 sequence reads: CSALGASHLGEQYF. CDR3 bases: TGCAGTGCTCTAGGGGCTAGCCACCTCGGCGAGCAGTACTTC.

This chain links TRBV5-4 with TRBJ2-7; 9 bases are shared with TRBD1. This CDR3 comprises 14 residues. The junction had 3 bases not matched to a gene; V was cut back by 4 bases and J by 1 base. Germline CDR1 reads SGHNT; CDR2 reads YYREEE (reference sequence). Here the CDR3 DNA reads TGTGCCAGCAGCGTGGACAGGGGATCCTACGAGCAGTACTTC. Residues: CASSVDRGSYEQYF.

J is TRBJ2-7 and V is TRBV28, with TRBD2 matching over 7 bases. In germline, CDR1 is MDHEN, CDR2 SYDVKM. The CDR3 consists of 17 residues. The ends lost 1 base at V and 6 bases at J; junction bases unmatched: 15. CDR3 in amino acids: CASSLLGLAGLNPEQYF. In DNA form, the CDR3 reads TGTGCCAGCAGTTTATTAGGGTTAGCGGGCTTAAATCCCGAGCAGTACTTC.

This clonotype was seen a few times. The chain combines TRBV6-5 with TRBJ1-5, with a tentative D call TRBD1 (6 bases). The CDR3 is 14 amino acids. Deletions cut 5 bases from V and 9 bases from J, with 17 bases between. Germline-derived CDR1 and CDR2 are MNHEY and SVGAGI. CDR3 residues: CASSEEGGGVPQHF. The CDR3 DNA reads TGTGCCAGCAGTGAAGAGGGGGGGGGGGTGCCCCAGCATTTT.

This clonotype was observed a single time. V usage is TRBV18 and J usage is TRBJ2-1; D uncertain. Germline V gene lookup returns CDR1 KGHSH and CDR2 LQKENI. The V and J ends lost 0 bases and 3 bases respectively, with 3 bases between them. The CDR3 length is 13 residues. CDR3 residues: CASSPPSYNEQFF. DNA for the CDR3: TGTGCCAGCTCACCACCTAGCTACAATGAGCAGTTCTTC.

This clonotype counts as medium-sized (0.01 to 0.1%). The chain links TRBV10-2 to TRBJ2-5; 9 bases are a match to TRBD2. There are 15 residues in the CDR3. V lost 6 bases and J lost 3; bases outside the gene matches: 8. Germline-derived CDR1 and CDR2 are WSHSY and SAAADI. Written as DNA, the CDR3 is TGCGCCAGCAGACCGCCGACTAGCGGAAAAGAGACCCAGTACTTC. Protein product: CASRPPTSGKETQYF.

In the case of this clonotype: One end of the junction is discordant with germline, which a read error may explain. The chain links TRBV7-2 to TRBJ2-7; D remains ambiguous. The CDR3 has 16 residues. Germline CDR1 is SGHTA and CDR2 is FQGNSA. The DNA of the CDR3 is TGTGCCAGCAGCCAAGATGAGACACGGTACGCCTACGGGCAGTACTTC. It is translated as CASSQDETRYAYGQYF. The whole variable domain, remainder taken from reference TRBV7-2 and TRBJ2-7, is GAGVSQSPSNKVTEKGKDVELRCDPISGHTALYWYRQSLGQGLEFLIYFQGNSAPDKSGLPSDRFSAERTGGSVSTLTIQRTQQEDSAVYLCASSQDETRYAYGQYFGPGTRLTVT.

This clonotype was detected ten times or more. The V and J genes are TRBV5-6 and TRBJ2-3; TRBD2 might be the D (5 bases). CDR1 and CDR2 from the germline V gene are SGHDT and YYEEEE. V was cut by 4 bases and J by 3 bases, with 15 bases left in between. This CDR3 is built from 15 residues. CDR3 loop: CASSRERLATDTQYF. The CDR3 DNA sequence: TGTGCCAGCAGCCGAGAGCGGCTAGCTACAGATACGCAGTATTTT.

Concerning this clonotype itself: One junction end does not reproduce the germline sequence, and a read error may be involved. The DNA of the CDR3 is TGTGCCAGCTCACCCGCAGGGGGGGGCTACGAGCGGTACTTC. It translates to CASSPAGGGYERYF. This sequence joins TRBV18 and TRBJ2-7; D possibly uses TRBD1 or TRBD2 (7 bases each). Germline V CDR1 and CDR2: KGHSH, LQKENI. There are 14 residues in the CDR3.

The sample holds many counts of this clonotype. The chain uses TRBV6-5 and TRBJ2-7; D uncertain. The CDR3 runs to 11 residues. Deletions cut 5 bases from V and 3 bases from J, with 5 bases between. Germline V gene sequence: CDR1 MNHEY, CDR2 SVGAGI. The CDR3 protein is CASSQNYEQYF. CDR3 sequence (DNA): TGTGCCAGCAGTCAAAACTACGAGCAGTACTTC.

V is TRBV4-1 and J is TRBJ2-7; D gene unclear. The CDR3 contains 14 residues. Per germline, CDR1 MGHRA and CDR2 YSYEKL. Trimming took off 1 base at V and 3 bases at J, with 10 bases between the two ends. In DNA, the CDR3 is TGCGCCAGCAGCCAAGCAGCTGGGGACTACGAGCAGTACTTC. Encoded protein: CASSQAAGDYEQYF.

This clonotype showed up many times. This chain joins TRBV24-1 and TRBJ2-4; 9 nucleotides match TRBD1. This CDR3 spans 16 amino acids. J was trimmed by 6 bases and V by 2 bases; bases with no gene match: 7. The germline V gene encodes CDR1 KGHDR and CDR2 SFDVKD. The CDR3 bases are TGTGCCACCAGTGATTCCCCACAGGGGGCGCGAAACATTCAGTACTTC. Residues: CATSDSPQGARNIQYF.

The chain couples TRBV9 to TRBJ1-1; tentatively, D is TRBD1 (5 bases). V lost 4 bases and J 4 bases, leaving 11 bases between the germline ends. CDR3 length: 13 residues. The germline CDR1 and CDR2 sequences are SGDLS and YYNGEE. CDR3 residues: CASSRRDGTEAFF. As DNA, the CDR3 is TGTGCCAGCAGCAGGAGGGACGGCACTGAAGCTTTCTTT.

This clonotype showed up many times. The rearrangement links TRBV18 to TRBJ2-1; no clear D gene. The length of the CDR3 is 12 residues. The germline gives CDR1 KGHSH, CDR2 LQKENI. Trimming took 6 bases from V and 1 from J, leaving 4 bases between them. The CDR3 nucleotides read TGTGCCAGCTCTCGTTCCTACAATGAGCAGTTCTTC. Amino acid sequence: CASSRSYNEQFF.

This clonotype was found many times. J is TRBJ2-7 and V is TRBV6-1; 7 bases line up with TRBD1. Looked up from germline, CDR1 is MNHNS and CDR2 is SASEGT. The CDR3 covers 14 residues. The ends lost 6 bases at V and 0 bases at J; junction bases unmatched: 5. CDR3: CASRSTGFSYEQYF. CDR3 coding DNA: TGTGCCAGCAGATCGACAGGGTTCTCCTACGAGCAGTACTTC.

This clonotype was counted ten times or more. The rearrangement joins TRBV11-2 to TRBJ2-2; D is perhaps TRBD1 (5 bases). The CDR3 consists of 15 residues. Per germline, CDR1 SGHAT and CDR2 FQNNGV. V was trimmed by 1 base and J by 7 bases, leaving 13 bases between them. The CDR3: CASSLGNIQGGELFF. CDR3 bases: TGTGCCAGCAGCTTAGGGAATATTCAGGGCGGGGAGCTGTTTTTT.

There are many counts of this clonotype. The chain recombines TRBV9 with TRBJ2-1; tentative D call: TRBD1 (6 bases). This CDR3 is 13 amino acids long. V lost 0 bases and J 6 bases, leaving 7 bases between the germline ends. Per the germline V gene, CDR1 is SGDLS and CDR2 is YYNGEE. The DNA for the CDR3 is TGTGCCAGCAGCGTAGCGGACAGCAATGAGCAGTTCTTC. It specifies CASSVADSNEQFF.

The chain links TRBV6-2 or TRBV6-3 to TRBJ2-7, with 13 positions matching TRBD2. Germline CDR1 reads MNHEY; CDR2 reads SVGEGT. This CDR3 has 19 residues. V shed 6 bases, J shed 0 bases, and the junction held 14 bases outside the gene matches. The CDR3 DNA reads as TGTGCCAGCAGCAGACTGAGGACTAGCGGGAGAGGGATCTCCTACGAGCAGTACTTC. Protein: CASSRLRTSGRGISYEQYF.

The sample holds many counts of this clonotype. This chain links TRBV27 with TRBJ2-2, with a possible D match to TRBD2 (6 bases). Germline CDR1 MNHEY, CDR2 SMNVEV (reference sequence). The germline V and J ends were trimmed by 2 bases and 6 bases, with 13 bases remaining between them. The CDR3 spans 15 residues. CDR3 sequence reads: CASSLIGSAPGELFF. In DNA, the CDR3 is TGTGCCAGCAGTTTAATCGGGAGCGCACCCGGGGAGCTGTTTTTT.

This clonotype was counted a few times. The chain links TRBV28 to TRBJ2-3, with D possibly matching TRBD2 (6 bases). V lost 4 bases to trimming and J lost 2 bases, with 16 bases between them. Germline V CDR1 and CDR2: MDHEN, SYDVKM. The CDR3 consists of 16 residues. CDR3 DNA sequence: TGTGCCAGCAGTTCCCCATGGGGCGGGGACACAGATACGCAGTATTTT. As protein: CASSSPWGGDTDTQYF.

This clonotype came up many times. The chain combines TRBV29-1 with TRBJ2-1; maybe TRBD1 (7 bases). This CDR3 is built from 11 residues. Trimming stripped 7 bases from V and 7 bases from J, with 11 bases between. CDR1 and CDR2 from the germline V gene are SQVTM and ANQGSEA. The chain's CDR3 is CSAQGGNEQFF. The CDR3 nucleotides read TGCAGCGCCCAGGGGGGAAATGAGCAGTTCTTC.

This clonotype came up many times. This rearrangement joins TRBV6-2 or TRBV6-3 to TRBJ2-1; D is unclear. This CDR3 region has 12 residues. Germline CDR1 and CDR2: MNHEY and SVGEGT. V lost 2 bases and J lost 7, with 6 bases in between. This CDR3 is CASSYSGNEQFF. DNA for the CDR3: TGTGCCAGCAGTTACAGTGGGAATGAGCAGTTCTTC.

At least ten counts were recorded for this clonotype. The gene calls are TRBV6-5 and TRBJ2-1; 7 bases map to TRBD1. The CDR3 runs to 13 residues. After removal of 5 bases from V and 9 bases from J, the junction contained 7 bases not matched to a gene. Looked up from germline, CDR1 is MNHEY and CDR2 is SVGAGI. The CDR3 spells CASSPIQGLEQFF. As DNA, the CDR3 is TGTGCCAGCAGTCCTATACAGGGGCTTGAGCAGTTCTTC.

In its sample, this clonotype was seen a few times. The CDR3 DNA sequence: TGTGCCAGCAGTTTAGGGGGGGGGTGGGAGACCCAGTACTTC. It is translated as CASSLGGGWETQYF. This rearrangement joins TRBV28 to TRBJ2-5, with TRBD2 identical over 7 bases. The CDR3 extends over 14 amino acids. J was trimmed by 5 bases and V by 2 bases; bases with no gene match: 5. Germline loops: CDR1 MDHEN, CDR2 SYDVKM.

In this sample, this clonotype turned up many times. The chain employs TRBV20-1 and TRBJ2-7, with unresolved D. CDR3 size: 13 residues. V was shortened by 4 bases and J by 6 bases, with 16 bases between the two germline ends. Per the germline V gene, CDR1 is DFQATT and CDR2 is SNEGSKA (reference sequence). CDR3: CSAIRTRSGEQYF. CDR3 coding DNA: TGCAGTGCTATCCGCACGCGGAGTGGCGAGCAGTACTTC.

The CDR3 DNA reads as TGTGCCAGCAGCTTAATCGGGACTAGGCACACAGATACGCAGTATTTT. This encodes CASSLIGTRHTDTQYF. J is TRBJ2-3 and V is TRBV5-4, with TRBD2 identical over 8 bases. Germline CDR1 reads SGHNT; CDR2 reads YYREEE (reference sequence). The CDR3 runs to 16 residues. The V gene end was trimmed by 2 bases and the J gene end by 2 bases; junction bases not matched to a gene: 7.

This clonotype showed up many times. V and J are TRBV6-5 and TRBJ2-1; TRBD2 aligns across 7 bases. The CDR3 is made up of 15 amino acids. Trimming removed 4 bases from V and 0 bases from J; junction bases left unmatched: 3. Germline assignment: CDR1 MNHEY and CDR2 SVGAGI. This CDR3 is CASSLTGGSYNEQFF. The CDR3 bases are TGTGCCAGCAGTTTGACGGGAGGCTCCTACAATGAGCAGTTCTTC.

Ten or more counts support this clonotype. The CDR3 DNA sequence: TGTGCCAGTCAGGGTTCTGGAAACACCATATATTTT. Translating gives CASQGSGNTIYF. The chain has TRBV7-9 and TRBJ1-3; tentatively, D is TRBD1 (5 bases). The germline V and J ends were trimmed by 9 bases and 1 base, with 7 bases remaining between them. Germline assignment: CDR1 SEHNR and CDR2 FQNEAQ (reference sequence). The CDR3 runs to 12 residues.